Included here is one TCR beta chain sequence, with context. Alongside a J-beta primer mix, a sample-barcoded 5' primer served in a second PCR lasting roughly 7 to 11 cycles. TCRdb called the 5' RACE reads again in MiXCR, with one record for every CDR3 protein. Here the sample spans approximately 800,000 distinct CDR3 sequences, around a quarter being singletons. Germline CDR1 MNHEY, CDR2 SVGAGI. The length of the CDR3 is 14 residues. Trimming took 4 bases from V and 1 from J, leaving 10 bases between them. The data belong to a study of blood T cells in healthy people across ages. This sample was shared with a second study, whose subject was T cells of mothers and their children.

The chain recombines TRBV6-5 with TRBJ1-1, with no clear D. Sequenced input: blood. This clonotype was obtained from a boy aged 5-17 years in good health. CDR3 region: CASSWSTGNTEAFF. DNA for the CDR3: TGTGCCAGCAGTTGGTCCACGGGGAACACTGAAGCTTTCTTT.